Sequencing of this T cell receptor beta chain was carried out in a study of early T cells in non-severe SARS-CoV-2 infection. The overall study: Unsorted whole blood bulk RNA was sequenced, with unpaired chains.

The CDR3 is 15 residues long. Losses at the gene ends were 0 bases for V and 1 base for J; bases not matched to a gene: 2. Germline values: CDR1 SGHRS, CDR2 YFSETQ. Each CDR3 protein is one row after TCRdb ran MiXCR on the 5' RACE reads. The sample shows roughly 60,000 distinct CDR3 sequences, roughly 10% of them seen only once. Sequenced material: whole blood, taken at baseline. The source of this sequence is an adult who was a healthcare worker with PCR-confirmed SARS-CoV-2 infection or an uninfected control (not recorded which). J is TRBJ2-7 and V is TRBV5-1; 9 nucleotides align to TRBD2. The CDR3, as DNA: TGCGCCAGCAGCTTGGTACTAGCGGGTTCCTACGAGCAGTACTTC. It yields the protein CASSLVLAGSYEQYF.